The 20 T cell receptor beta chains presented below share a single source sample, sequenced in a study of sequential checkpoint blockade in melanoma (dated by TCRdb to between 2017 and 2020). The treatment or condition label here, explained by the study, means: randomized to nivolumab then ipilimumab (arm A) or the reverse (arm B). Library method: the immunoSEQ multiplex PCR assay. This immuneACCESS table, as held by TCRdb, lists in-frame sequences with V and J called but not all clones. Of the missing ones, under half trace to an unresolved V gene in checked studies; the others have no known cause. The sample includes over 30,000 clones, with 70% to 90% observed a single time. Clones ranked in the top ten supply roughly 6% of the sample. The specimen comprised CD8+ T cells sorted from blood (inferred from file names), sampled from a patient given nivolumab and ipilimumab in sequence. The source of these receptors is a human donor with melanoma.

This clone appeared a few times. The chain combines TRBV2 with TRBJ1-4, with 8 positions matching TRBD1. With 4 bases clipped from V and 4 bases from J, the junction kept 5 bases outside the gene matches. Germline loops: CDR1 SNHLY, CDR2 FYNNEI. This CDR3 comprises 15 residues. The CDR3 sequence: CASSGWDRSNEKLFF. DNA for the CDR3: TGTGCCAGCAGTGGGTGGGACAGGAGTAATGAAAAACTGTTTTTT.

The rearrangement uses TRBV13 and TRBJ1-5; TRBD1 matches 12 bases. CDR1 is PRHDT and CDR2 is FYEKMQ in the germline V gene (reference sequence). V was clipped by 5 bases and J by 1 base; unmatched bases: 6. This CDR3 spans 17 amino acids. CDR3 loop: CASSNGTGGVSNQPQHF. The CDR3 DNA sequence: TGTGCCAGCAGCAATGGGACAGGGGGCGTGAGCAATCAGCCCCAGCATTTT.

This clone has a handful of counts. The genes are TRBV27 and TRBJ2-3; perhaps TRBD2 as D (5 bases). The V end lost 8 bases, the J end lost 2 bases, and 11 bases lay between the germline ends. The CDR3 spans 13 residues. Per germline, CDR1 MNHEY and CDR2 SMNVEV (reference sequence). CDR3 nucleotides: TGTGCCAGCGCCCTCGGGATCACAGATACGCAGTATTTT. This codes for CASALGITDTQYF.

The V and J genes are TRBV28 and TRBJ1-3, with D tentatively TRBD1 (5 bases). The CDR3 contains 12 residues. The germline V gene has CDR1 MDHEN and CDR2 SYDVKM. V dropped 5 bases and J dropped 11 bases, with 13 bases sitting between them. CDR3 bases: TGTGCCAGCAGTCCCGGGGGTGCGGCCATATATTTT. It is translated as CASSPGGAAIYF.

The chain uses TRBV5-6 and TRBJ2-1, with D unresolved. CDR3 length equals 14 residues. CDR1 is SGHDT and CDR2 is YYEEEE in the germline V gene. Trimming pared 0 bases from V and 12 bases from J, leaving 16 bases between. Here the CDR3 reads CASSLGAIPTRQFF. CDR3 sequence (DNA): TGTGCCAGCAGCTTGGGTGCCATCCCCACACGGCAGTTCTTC.

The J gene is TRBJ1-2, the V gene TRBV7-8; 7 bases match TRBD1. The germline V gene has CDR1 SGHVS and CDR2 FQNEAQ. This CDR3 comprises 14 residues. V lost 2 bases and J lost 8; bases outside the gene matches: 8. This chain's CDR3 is CASSLRLTGEGYTF. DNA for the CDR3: TGTGCCAGCAGCTTAAGGTTAACAGGGGAAGGCTACACCTTC.

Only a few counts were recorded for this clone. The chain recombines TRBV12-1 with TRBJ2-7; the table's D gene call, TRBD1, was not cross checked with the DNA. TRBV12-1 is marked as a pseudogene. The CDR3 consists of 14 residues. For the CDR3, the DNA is TGTGCCAGCCGTCCTACAGGGGAATCCTACGAGCAGTACTTC. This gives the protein CASRPTGESYEQYF.

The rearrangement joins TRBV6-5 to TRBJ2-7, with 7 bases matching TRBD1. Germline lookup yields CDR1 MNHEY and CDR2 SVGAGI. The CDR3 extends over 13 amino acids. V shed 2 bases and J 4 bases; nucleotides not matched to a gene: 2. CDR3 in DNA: TGTGCCAGCAGTTACGTACAGGGGTACGAGCAGTACTTC. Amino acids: CASSYVQGYEQYF.

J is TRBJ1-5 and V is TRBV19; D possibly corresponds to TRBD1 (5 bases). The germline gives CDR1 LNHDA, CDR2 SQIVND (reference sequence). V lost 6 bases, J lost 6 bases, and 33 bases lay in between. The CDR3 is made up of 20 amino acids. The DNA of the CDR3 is TGTGCCAGTAGAAGGACATATAAATCCGGGGAGGCTTCAACGAGTCAGCCCCAGCATTTT. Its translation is CASRRTYKSGEASTSQPQHF. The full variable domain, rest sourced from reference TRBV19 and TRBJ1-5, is DGGITQSPKYLFRKEGQNVTLSCEQNLNHDAMYWYRQDPGQGLRLIYYSQIVNDFQKGDIAEGYSVSREKKESFPLTVTSAQKNPTAFYLCASRRTYKSGEASTSQPQHFGDGTRLSIL.

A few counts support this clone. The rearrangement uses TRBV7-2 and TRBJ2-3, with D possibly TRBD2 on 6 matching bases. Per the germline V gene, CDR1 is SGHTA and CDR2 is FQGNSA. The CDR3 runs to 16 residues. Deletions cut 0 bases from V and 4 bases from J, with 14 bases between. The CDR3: CASSLAPGDSADTQYF. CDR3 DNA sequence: TGTGCCAGCAGCTTAGCTCCGGGAGATAGCGCAGATACGCAGTATTTT.

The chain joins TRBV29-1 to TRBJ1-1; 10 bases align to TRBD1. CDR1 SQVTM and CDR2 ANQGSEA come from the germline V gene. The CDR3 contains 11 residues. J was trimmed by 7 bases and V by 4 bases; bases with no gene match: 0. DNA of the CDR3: TGCAGCGTTGGGACAGGGGGTGAAGCTTTCTTT. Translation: CSVGTGGEAFF.

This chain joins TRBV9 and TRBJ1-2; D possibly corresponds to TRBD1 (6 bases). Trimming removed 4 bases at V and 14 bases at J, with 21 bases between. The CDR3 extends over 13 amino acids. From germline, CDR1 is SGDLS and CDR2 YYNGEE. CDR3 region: CASSSRDILPETF. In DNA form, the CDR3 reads TGTGCCAGCAGCTCACGGGACATCCTCCCGGAGACCTTC.

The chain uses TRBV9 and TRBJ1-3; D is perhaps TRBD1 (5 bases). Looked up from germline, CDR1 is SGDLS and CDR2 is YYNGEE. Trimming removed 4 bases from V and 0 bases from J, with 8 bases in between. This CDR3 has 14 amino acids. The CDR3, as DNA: TGTGCCAGCAGCATACAGGACTCTGGAAACACCATATATTTT. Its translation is CASSIQDSGNTIYF.

The CDR3 region has the DNA TGTGCCAGCAGCGAGACTAGCGGGGCCCACTACGAGCAGTACTTC. Translation: CASSETSGAHYEQYF. The chain recombines TRBV7-6 with TRBJ2-7; 11 nucleotides line up with TRBD2. This CDR3 has 15 residues. J gave up 3 bases and V 5 bases, and 6 bases lay outside the gene matches. Per germline, CDR1 SGHVS and CDR2 FNYEAQ.

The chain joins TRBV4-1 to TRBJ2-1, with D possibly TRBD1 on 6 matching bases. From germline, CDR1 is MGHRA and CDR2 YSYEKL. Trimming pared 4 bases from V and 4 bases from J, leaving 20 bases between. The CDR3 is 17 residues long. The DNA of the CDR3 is TGCGCCAGCAGCCCTCTCCACGGACAGAACCCATACAATGAGCAGTTCTTC. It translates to CASSPLHGQNPYNEQFF.

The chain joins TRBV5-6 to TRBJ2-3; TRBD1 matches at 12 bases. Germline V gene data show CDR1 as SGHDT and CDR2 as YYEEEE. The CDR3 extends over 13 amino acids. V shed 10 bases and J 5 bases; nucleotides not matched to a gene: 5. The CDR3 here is CAGGQGAEDTQYF. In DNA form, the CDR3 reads TGTGCCGGGGGACAGGGGGCAGAAGATACGCAGTATTTT.

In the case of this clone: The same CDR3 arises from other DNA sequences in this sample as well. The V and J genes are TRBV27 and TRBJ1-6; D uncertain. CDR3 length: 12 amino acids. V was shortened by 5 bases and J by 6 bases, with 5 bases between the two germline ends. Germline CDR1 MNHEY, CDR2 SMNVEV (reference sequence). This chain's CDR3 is CASSPRNSPLHF. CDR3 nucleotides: TGTGCCAGCAGTCCTCGTAATTCACCCCTCCACTTT.

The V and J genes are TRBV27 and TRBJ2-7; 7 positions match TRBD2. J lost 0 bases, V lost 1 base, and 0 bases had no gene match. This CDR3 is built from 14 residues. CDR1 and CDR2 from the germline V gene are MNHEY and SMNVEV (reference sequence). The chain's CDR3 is CASSLWGGSYEQYF. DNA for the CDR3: TGTGCCAGCAGTTTATGGGGGGGCTCCTACGAGCAGTACTTC.

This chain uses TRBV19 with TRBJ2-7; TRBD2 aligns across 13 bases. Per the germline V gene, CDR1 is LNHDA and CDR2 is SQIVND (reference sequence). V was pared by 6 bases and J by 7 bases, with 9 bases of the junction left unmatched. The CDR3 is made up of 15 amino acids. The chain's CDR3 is CASSVGTSGIKEQYF. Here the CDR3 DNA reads TGTGCCAGTAGCGTCGGGACTAGCGGGATCAAGGAGCAGTACTTC.

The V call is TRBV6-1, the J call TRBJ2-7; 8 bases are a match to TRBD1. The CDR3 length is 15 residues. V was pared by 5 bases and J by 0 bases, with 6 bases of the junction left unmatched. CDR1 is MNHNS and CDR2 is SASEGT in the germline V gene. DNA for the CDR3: TGTGCCAGCAGTCCCGGGACAGGACTCTCCTACGAGCAGTACTTC. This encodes CASSPGTGLSYEQYF.